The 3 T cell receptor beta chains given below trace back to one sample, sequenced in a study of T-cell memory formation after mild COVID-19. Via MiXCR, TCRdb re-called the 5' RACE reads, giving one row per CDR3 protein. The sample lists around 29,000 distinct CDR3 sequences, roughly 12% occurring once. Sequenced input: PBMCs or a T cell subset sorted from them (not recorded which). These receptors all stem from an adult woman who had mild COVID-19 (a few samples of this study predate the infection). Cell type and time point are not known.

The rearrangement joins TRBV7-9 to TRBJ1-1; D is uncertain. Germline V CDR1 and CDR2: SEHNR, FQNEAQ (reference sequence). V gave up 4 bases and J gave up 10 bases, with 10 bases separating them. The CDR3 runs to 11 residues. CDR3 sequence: CASSSSPGAFF. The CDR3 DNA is TGTGCCAGCAGCTCGAGCCCGGGAGCTTTCTTT.

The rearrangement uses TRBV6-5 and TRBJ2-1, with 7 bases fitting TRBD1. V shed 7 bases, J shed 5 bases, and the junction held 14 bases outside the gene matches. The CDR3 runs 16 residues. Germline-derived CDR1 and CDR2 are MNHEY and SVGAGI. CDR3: CASTNRGGSTNNEQFF. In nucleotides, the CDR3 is TGTGCCAGCACTAACCGAGGGGGCTCGACCAACAATGAGCAGTTCTTC.

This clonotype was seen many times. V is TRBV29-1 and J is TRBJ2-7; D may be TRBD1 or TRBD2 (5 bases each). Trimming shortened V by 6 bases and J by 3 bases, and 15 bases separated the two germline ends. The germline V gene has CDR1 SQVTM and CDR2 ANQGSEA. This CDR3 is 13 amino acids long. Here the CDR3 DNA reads TGCAGCGTGAGTCCCGGGACGGGCTACGAGCAGTACTTC. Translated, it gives CSVSPGTGYEQYF.